The rows below give T cell receptor beta chains drawn from one sample of a study of TIL therapy for anti-PD-1-resistant metastatic lung cancer. Libraries were prepared by immunoSEQ multiplex PCR; TCRdb keeps only in-frame clonotypes and omits some of them. The sample shows around 59,000 clones, 69% of them seen only once. The sample consisted of blood, taken at baseline. All receptors come from a person between 25 and 79 years old with non-small cell lung cancer. The CDR3 runs from the conserved cysteine through the conserved F or W. The order of the fields is J gene, D gene, clone size, V gene, CDR3 DNA, CDR3 protein. A D gene is named only where the DNA matches it firmly. Some rows have no size entry. The others give once, few or many, or a class for an expanded clone.

j_gene: TRBJ1-2
d_gene: TRBD1
abundance: -
v_gene: TRBV23-1
CDR3nt: TGCGCCAGCAGTCGTCCGGGACAGTCCGTCTATGGCTACACCTTC
CDR3aa: CASSRPGQSVYGYTF

j_gene: TRBJ2-2
d_gene: TRBD2
abundance: few
v_gene: TRBV30
CDR3nt: TGTGCCTGGAGGCAACTAGCGGGAGTCGGGGAGCTGTTTTTT
CDR3aa: CAWRQLAGVGELFF

j_gene: TRBJ2-7
d_gene: -
abundance: -
v_gene: TRBV5-1
CDR3nt: TGCGCCAGCAGCCTAACGGGACTCGCATCCTACGAGCAGTACTTC
CDR3aa: CASSLTGLASYEQYF

j_gene: TRBJ1-3
d_gene: -
abundance: once
v_gene: TRBV5-5
CDR3nt: TGTGCCAGCCACTCTGATCTCTCTGGAAACACCATATATTTT
CDR3aa: CASHSDLSGNTIYF

j_gene: TRBJ2-7
d_gene: TRBD1
abundance: -
v_gene: TRBV5-5
CDR3nt: TGTGCCAGCAGCGCAGACAGGGGCGGCGAGCAGTACTTC
CDR3aa: CASSADRGGEQYF

j_gene: TRBJ2-7
d_gene: TRBD1
abundance: -
v_gene: TRBV11-2
CDR3nt: TGTGCCAGCAGCTCCATACGGGGACAGGGCTCGGTCTCGTACTTC
CDR3aa: CASSSIRGQGSVSYF

j_gene: TRBJ1-1
d_gene: -
abundance: -
v_gene: TRBV29-1
CDR3nt: TGCAGCGTCGCCCGGGACACTGAAGCTTTCTTT
CDR3aa: CSVARDTEAFF

j_gene: TRBJ1-2
d_gene: -
abundance: -
v_gene: TRBV19
CDR3nt: TGTGCCAGTAAACCCCGACAGTTTAACTATGGCTACACCTTC
CDR3aa: CASKPRQFNYGYTF

j_gene: TRBJ2-2
d_gene: -
abundance: many
v_gene: TRBV15
CDR3nt: TGTGCCACCAGCAGAGATATGGGAATTACCGGGGAGCTGTTTTTT
CDR3aa: CATSRDMGITGELFF

j_gene: TRBJ2-4
d_gene: -
abundance: -
v_gene: TRBV7-2
CDR3nt: TGTGCCAGCAGCTTAGCGCTCCTATCAGGGTACATTCAGTACTTC
CDR3aa: CASSLALLSGYIQYF

j_gene: TRBJ2-3
d_gene: TRBD2
abundance: -
v_gene: TRBV5-1
CDR3nt: TGCGCCAGCAGCGCACTGGCGGGGGGGATCACAGATACGCAGTATTTT
CDR3aa: CASSALAGGITDTQYF

j_gene: TRBJ2-1
d_gene: -
abundance: -
v_gene: TRBV6-6
CDR3nt: TGTGCCAGCAGTCCCCCCGGGACTCAGCAGTTCTTC
CDR3aa: CASSPPGTQQFF

j_gene: TRBJ2-6
d_gene: -
abundance: -
v_gene: TRBV27
CDR3nt: TGTCTCCAGCTAATGGACTCTGGGGCCAACGTCCTGACTTTC
CDR3aa: CLQLMDSGANVLTF

j_gene: TRBJ1-3
d_gene: -
abundance: -
v_gene: TRBV7-9
CDR3nt: TGTGCCGGGGGGGTCTTTGGAAACACCATATATTTT
CDR3aa: CAGGVFGNTIYF

j_gene: TRBJ2-2
d_gene: -
abundance: -
v_gene: TRBV19
CDR3nt: TGTGCCAGTAGTATAGACTCCTGGGGAGGCACCGGGGAGCTGTTTTTT
CDR3aa: CASSIDSWGGTGELFF

j_gene: TRBJ2-1
d_gene: TRBD2
abundance: -
v_gene: TRBV7-3
CDR3nt: TGTGCCAGCAGCTTAATGGTAGCGGGGGGCAATGAGCAGTTCTTC
CDR3aa: CASSLMVAGGNEQFF

j_gene: TRBJ1-1
d_gene: -
abundance: few
v_gene: TRBV29-1
CDR3nt: TGCAGCGTTGCCCTGGCTAATCCCACTGAAGCTTTCTTT
CDR3aa: CSVALANPTEAFF

j_gene: TRBJ2-5
d_gene: -
abundance: few
v_gene: TRBV10-3
CDR3nt: TGTGCCATCAGTTCGGGGACGAGCCAAGAGACCCAGTACTTC
CDR3aa: CAISSGTSQETQYF

j_gene: TRBJ2-7
d_gene: -
abundance: -
v_gene: TRBV9
CDR3nt: TGTGCCAGCAGCGGCTTGAGCTCCTACGAGCAGTACTTC
CDR3aa: CASSGLSSYEQYF

j_gene: TRBJ1-2
d_gene: -
abundance: -
v_gene: TRBV7-8
CDR3nt: TGTGCCAGCAGCTTAGGCCCCAGGGGCAGAAGGTCTGGCTACACCTTC
CDR3aa: CASSLGPRGRRSGYTF

j_gene: TRBJ1-3
d_gene: -
abundance: -
v_gene: TRBV30
CDR3nt: TGTGCCTGGAGTGTTGGGGGAAACACCATATATTTT
CDR3aa: CAWSVGGNTIYF

j_gene: TRBJ2-7
d_gene: -
abundance: -
v_gene: TRBV5-1
CDR3nt: TGCGCCAGCTCCCCTACGACAGGTAGCAACGAGCAGTACTTC
CDR3aa: CASSPTTGSNEQYF

j_gene: TRBJ2-3
d_gene: TRBD1
abundance: -
v_gene: TRBV5-1
CDR3nt: TGCGCCAGCAGCTTGATTATCTGGGGACAGGGGGCAACAGATACGCAGTATTTT
CDR3aa: CASSLIIWGQGATDTQYF

j_gene: TRBJ1-1
d_gene: TRBD1
abundance: -
v_gene: TRBV11-2
CDR3nt: TGTGCCAGCAGGTGGACAGGGGGAACTGAAGCTTTCTTT
CDR3aa: CASRWTGGTEAFF

j_gene: TRBJ2-1
d_gene: -
abundance: -
v_gene: TRBV5-4
CDR3nt: TGTGCCAGCAGCCCCCGAGGGTTCTTAGAAGATGAGCAGTTCTTC
CDR3aa: CASSPRGFLEDEQFF

j_gene: TRBJ2-1
d_gene: TRBD2
abundance: -
v_gene: TRBV9
CDR3nt: TGTGCCAGCAGCGCCTTATCTAGCGGGGGGCTTCTGAAGCAGTTCTTC
CDR3aa: CASSALSSGGLLKQFF

j_gene: TRBJ2-3
d_gene: TRBD2
abundance: -
v_gene: TRBV5-4
CDR3nt: TGTGCCAGCAGCCCTAGCGGGGGCCAGAAAGATACGCAGTATTTT
CDR3aa: CASSPSGGQKDTQYF

j_gene: TRBJ1-5
d_gene: -
abundance: -
v_gene: TRBV29-1
CDR3nt: TGCAGCGTGGGGGATAGCAATCAGCCCCAGCATTTT
CDR3aa: CSVGDSNQPQHF